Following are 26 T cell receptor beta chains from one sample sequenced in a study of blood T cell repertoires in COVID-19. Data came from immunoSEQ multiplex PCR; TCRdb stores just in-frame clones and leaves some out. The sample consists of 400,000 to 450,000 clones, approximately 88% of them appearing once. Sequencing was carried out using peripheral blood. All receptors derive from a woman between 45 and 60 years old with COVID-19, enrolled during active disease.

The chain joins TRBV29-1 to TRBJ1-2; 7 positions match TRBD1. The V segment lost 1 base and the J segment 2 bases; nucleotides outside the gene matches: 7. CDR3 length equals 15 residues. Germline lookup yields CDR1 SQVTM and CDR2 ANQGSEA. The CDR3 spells CSVEGGGGQNYGYTF. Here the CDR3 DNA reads TGCAGCGTTGAAGGAGGGGGCGGACAAAACTATGGCTACACCTTC.

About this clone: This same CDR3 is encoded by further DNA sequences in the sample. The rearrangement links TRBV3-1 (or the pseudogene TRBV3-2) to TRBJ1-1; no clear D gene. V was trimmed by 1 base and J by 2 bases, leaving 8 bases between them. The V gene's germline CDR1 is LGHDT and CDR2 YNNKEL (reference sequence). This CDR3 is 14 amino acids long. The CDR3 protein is CASSQGRVNTEAFF. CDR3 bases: TGTGCCAGCAGCCAAGGACGGGTTAACACTGAAGCTTTCTTT.

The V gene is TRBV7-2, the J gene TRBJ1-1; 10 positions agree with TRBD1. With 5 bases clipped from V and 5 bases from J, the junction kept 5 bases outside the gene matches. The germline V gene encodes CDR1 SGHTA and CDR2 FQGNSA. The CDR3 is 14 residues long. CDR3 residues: CASSHSGQGTEAFF. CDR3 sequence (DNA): TGTGCCAGCAGCCACTCGGGACAGGGGACTGAAGCTTTCTTT.

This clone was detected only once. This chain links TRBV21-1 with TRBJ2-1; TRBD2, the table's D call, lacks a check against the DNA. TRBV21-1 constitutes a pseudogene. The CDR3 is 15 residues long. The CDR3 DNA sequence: TGTGCCAACACAGGGAAAAGCGGGGGGCCCACACAGCAGTTCTTC. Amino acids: CANTGKSGGPTQQFF.

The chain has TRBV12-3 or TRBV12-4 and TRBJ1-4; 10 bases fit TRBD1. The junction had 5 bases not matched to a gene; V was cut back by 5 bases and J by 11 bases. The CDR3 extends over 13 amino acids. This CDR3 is CASSRGTGEKLFF. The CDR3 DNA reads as TGTGCCAGCAGTAGAGGGACAGGGGAGAAACTGTTTTTT.

For the CDR3, the DNA is TGTGCCTGGAGTGTAGAGTTAGCTGGAACCGGGGAGCTGTTTTTT. As protein: CAWSVELAGTGELFF. The chain recombines TRBV30 with TRBJ2-2; no clear D. Germline CDR1 GTSNPN, CDR2 SVGIG (reference sequence). Between the trimmed V and J ends, which lost 0 bases and 5 bases, there was a span of 13 bases. The CDR3 covers 15 residues.

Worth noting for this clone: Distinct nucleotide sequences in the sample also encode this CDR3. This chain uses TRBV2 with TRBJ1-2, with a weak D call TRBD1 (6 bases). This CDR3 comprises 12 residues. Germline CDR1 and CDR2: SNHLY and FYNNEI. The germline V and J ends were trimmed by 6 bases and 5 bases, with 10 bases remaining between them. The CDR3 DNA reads TGTGCCAGCAGCGCACAGGGATATGGCTACACCTTC. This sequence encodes CASSAQGYGYTF.

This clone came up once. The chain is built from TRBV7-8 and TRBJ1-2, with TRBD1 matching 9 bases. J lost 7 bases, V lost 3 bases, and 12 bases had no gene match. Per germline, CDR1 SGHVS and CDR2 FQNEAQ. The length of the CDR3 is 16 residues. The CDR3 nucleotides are TGTGCCAGCAGCTTGGGGGCGGGACAGGGATTTGGTGGCTACACCTTC. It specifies CASSLGAGQGFGGYTF. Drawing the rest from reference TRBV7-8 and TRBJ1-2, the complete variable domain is GAGVSQSPRYKVAKRGQDVALRCDPISGHVSLFWYQQALGQGPEFLTYFQNEAQLDKSGLPSDRFFAERPEGSVSTLKIQRTQQEDSAVYLCASSLGAGQGFGGYTFGSGTRLTVV.

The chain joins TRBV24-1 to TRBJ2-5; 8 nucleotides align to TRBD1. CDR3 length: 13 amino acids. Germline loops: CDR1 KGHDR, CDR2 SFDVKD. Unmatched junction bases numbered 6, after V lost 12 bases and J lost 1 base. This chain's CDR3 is CAAGQVGQETQYF. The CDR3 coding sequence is TGTGCCGCGGGACAGGTGGGCCAAGAGACCCAGTACTTC.

The CDR3 sequence: CASSPGLAVSYEQYF. The CDR3 region has the DNA TGCGCCAGCAGCCCCGGACTAGCGGTCTCCTACGAGCAGTACTTC. This chain connects TRBV5-1 to TRBJ2-7; 10 nucleotides align to TRBD2. V lost 4 bases and J lost 0; bases outside the gene matches: 4. The CDR3 consists of 15 residues. Germline V lookup: CDR1 SGHRS, CDR2 YFSETQ. The variable domain in full, completed from reference TRBV5-1 and TRBJ2-7, reads KAGVTQTPRYLIKTRGQQVTLSCSPISGHRSVSWYQQTPGQGLQFLFEYFSETQRNKGNFPGRFSGRQFSNSRSEMNVSTLELGDSALYLCASSPGLAVSYEQYFGPGTRLTVT.

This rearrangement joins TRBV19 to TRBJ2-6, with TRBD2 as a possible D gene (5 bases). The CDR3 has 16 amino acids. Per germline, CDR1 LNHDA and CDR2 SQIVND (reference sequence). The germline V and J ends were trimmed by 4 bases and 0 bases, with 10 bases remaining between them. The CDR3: CASSNRRDSGANVLTF. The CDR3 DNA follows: TGTGCCAGTAGTAATCGACGGGACTCTGGGGCCAACGTCCTGACTTTC.

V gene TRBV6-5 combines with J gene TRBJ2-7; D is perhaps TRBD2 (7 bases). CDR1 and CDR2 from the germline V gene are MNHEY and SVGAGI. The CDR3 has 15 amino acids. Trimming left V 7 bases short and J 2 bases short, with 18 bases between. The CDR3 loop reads CASNLREGGPYEQYF. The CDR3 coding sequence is TGTGCCAGCAACCTAAGGGAGGGGGGGCCCTACGAGCAGTACTTC.

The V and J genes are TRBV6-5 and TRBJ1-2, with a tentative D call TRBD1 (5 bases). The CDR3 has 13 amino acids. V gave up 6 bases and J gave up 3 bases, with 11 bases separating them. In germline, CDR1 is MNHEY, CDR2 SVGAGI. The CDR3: CASRSTGYYGYTF. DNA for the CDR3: TGTGCCAGCAGATCTACAGGTTACTATGGCTACACCTTC.

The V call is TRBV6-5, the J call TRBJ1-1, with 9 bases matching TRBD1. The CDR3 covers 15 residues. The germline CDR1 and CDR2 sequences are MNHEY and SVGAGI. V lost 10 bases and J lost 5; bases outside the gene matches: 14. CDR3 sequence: CATNPKTDRGTEAFF. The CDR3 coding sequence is TGTGCCACAAACCCAAAGACCGACAGGGGGACTGAAGCTTTCTTT.

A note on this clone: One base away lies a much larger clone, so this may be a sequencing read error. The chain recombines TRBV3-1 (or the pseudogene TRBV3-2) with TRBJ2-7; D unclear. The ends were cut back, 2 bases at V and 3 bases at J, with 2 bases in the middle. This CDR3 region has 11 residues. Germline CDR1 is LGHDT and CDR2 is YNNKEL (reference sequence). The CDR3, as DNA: TGTGCCAGCAGCCAATACTACGAGCAGTACTTC. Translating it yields CASSQYYEQYF.

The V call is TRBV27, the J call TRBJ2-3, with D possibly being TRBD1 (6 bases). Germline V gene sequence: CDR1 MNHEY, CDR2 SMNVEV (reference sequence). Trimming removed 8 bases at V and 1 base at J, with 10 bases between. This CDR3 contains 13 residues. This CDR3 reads CASQGSGTDTQYF. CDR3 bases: TGTGCCAGCCAGGGGTCTGGCACAGATACGCAGTATTTT.

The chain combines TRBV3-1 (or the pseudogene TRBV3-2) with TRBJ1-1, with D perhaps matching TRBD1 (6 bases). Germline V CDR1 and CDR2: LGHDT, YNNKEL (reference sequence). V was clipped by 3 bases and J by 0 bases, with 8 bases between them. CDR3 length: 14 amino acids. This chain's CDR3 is CASSQGHMNTEAFF. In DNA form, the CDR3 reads TGTGCCAGCAGCCAGGGACACATGAACACTGAAGCTTTCTTT.

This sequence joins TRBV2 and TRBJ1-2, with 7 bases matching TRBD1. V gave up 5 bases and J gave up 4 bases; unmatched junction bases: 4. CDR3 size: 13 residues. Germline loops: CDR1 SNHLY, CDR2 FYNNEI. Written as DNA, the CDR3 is TGTGCCAGCAGTTTCGACAGGGTCTATGGCTACACCTTC. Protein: CASSFDRVYGYTF.

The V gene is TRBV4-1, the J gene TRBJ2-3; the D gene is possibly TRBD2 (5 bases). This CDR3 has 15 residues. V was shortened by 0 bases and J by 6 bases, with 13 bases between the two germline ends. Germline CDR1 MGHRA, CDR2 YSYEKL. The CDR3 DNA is TGCGCCAGCAGCCAAGAAGTTGGACTTTTCGATACGCAGTATTTT. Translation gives CASSQEVGLFDTQYF.

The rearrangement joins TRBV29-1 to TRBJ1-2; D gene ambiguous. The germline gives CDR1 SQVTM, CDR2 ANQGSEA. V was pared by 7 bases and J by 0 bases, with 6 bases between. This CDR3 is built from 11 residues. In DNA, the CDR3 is TGCAGCGCAGGAGCTAACTATGGCTACACCTTC. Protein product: CSAGANYGYTF.

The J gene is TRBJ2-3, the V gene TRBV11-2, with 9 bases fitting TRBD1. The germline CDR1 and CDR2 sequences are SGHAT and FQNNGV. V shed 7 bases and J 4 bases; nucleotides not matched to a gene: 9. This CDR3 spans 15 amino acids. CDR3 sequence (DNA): TGTGCCAGCACTCCGACAGGGGGGACAGCAGATACGCAGTATTTT. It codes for CASTPTGGTADTQYF.

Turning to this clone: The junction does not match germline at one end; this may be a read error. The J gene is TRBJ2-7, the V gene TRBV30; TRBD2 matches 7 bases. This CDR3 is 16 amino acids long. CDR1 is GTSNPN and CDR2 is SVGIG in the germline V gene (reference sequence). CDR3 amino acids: CVWRALGGWSSYEQYF. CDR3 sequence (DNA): TGTGTCTGGAGAGCTCTGGGAGGGTGGAGCTCCTACGAGCAGTACTTC.

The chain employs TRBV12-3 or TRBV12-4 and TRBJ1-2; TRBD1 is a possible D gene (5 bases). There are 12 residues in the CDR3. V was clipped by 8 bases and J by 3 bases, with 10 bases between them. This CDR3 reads CASGDRDYGYTF. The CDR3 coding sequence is TGTGCCAGCGGAGACAGAGACTATGGCTACACCTTC.

This CDR3 is CASSLGINRVLLNTQYF. The CDR3 nucleotides are TGTGCCAGCAGCTTGGGAATAAACAGGGTCTTATTAAATACGCAGTATTTT. The rearrangement uses TRBV5-8 and TRBJ2-3; the D gene is possibly TRBD1 (6 bases). The germline gives CDR1 SGHTS, CDR2 YDEGEE. The V end lost 0 bases, the J end lost 7 bases, and 21 bases lay between the germline ends. This CDR3 has 17 amino acids.

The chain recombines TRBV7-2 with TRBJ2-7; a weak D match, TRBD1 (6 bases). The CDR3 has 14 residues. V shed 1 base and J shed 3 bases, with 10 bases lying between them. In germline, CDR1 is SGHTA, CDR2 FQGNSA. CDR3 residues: CASSLGQDIYEQYF. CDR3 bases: TGTGCCAGCAGCTTAGGACAGGACATCTACGAGCAGTACTTC.

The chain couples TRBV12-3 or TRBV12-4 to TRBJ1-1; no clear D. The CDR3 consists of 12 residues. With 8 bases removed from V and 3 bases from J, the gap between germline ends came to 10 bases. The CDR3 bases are TGTGCCAGCTCTCGGGGAGACACTGAAGCTTTCTTT. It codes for CASSRGDTEAFF.